Included here is one T cell receptor (beta chain) sequence, with context. This clone showed up just a few times. Its antigen specificity is not known. The input lacks base qualities; no much larger clone sits a single base away. Whole blood was collected in K2EDTA tubes by collaborating institutions according to the institutions' own protocols. For TCRbeta analysis, collaborator samples were shipped as frozen whole blood, as isolated PBMCs, or as DNA extracted from either sample type. TCRbeta CDR3 regions were amplified from genomic DNA using the immunoSEQ Assay, a bias-controlled multiplex PCR. The published analysis was carried out like this. The number of nucleated cells in each sample was estimated by amplification of reference gene primers within the assay. To quantify the absolute abundance of each unique TCRbeta CDR3 rearrangement, sequence reads were collapsed and filtered. For each sample, productive Simpson clonality was calculated as the square root of Simpson's diversity index across productive rearrangements. TCRdb re-hosts the immuneACCESS table, in-frame sequences only. Its copies lack some clones; in the studies checked, an unresolved V gene accounts for under half of them, and the cause for the rest is not known. V and J calls and clone size are copied from that table; D and trimming were computed from the DNA. This sample gives approximately 25,000 clones in total; 87% of them show up just once. Together, the top ten hold 7.5% to 8.5% of the sample.

The data stem from a study of blood T cell repertoires in COVID-19 (TCRdb year 2020). With regard to the full study: Collaborator samples came from the United States, Italy and Spain and covered acute and convalescent phases of COVID-19. The material from the prospective study consisted of cDNA or gDNA derived from T cells, B-cell-depleted T cells, or PBMCs. Nearly every sample came with metadata listing a de-identified subject ID, COVID-19 status, age in years and sex. Where HLA class I and class II types were available, the types were taken from metadata supplied by the sample provider, not from assay-based typing. The repertoires were released in a freely available public database intended as a resource for research on the immune response to SARS-CoV-2. Subjects who had been exposed to COVID-19, were actively infected with it, or had recovered from it provided the deeply sampled blood TCRbeta repertoires that made up the dataset. The samples were drawn from the first 160 participants of the ongoing ImmuneRACE study and from roughly 1,300 subjects provided by 6 global collaborators. Beyond this particular receptor, the publication reports: Clinical and demographic metadata were provided uncurated, with the amount varying by source and participant.

The sequenced sample consisted of peripheral blood. This receptor was identified in a man aged 45-60 years with active COVID-19.

Here the CDR3 is given as CASSQLGTGGSYEQYF. The DNA reads TGTGCCAGCAGCCAGTTGGGGACAGGGGGGTCCTACGAGCAGTACTTC. The rearrangement combines TRBV3-1 (or the pseudogene TRBV3-2) with TRBJ2-7, and TRBD1 matches 11 of the central bases. The germline V and J ends show losses of 3 bases and 1 base respectively, and no gene match explains 5 bases of the junction. CDR1 and CDR2 are drawn from the germline V gene (reference sequence): LGHDT, YNNKEL. The CDR3, from cysteine to phenylalanine, totals 16 residues. The kept DNA is CDR3 alone, 48 bases in frame from the first base.